The present entry profiles one T cell receptor (beta chain) with its context. What it binds is not known. V shed 5 bases and J 0 bases; nucleotides not matched to a gene: 2. The CDR3 has 14 residues. Germline V gene lookup returns CDR1 MRHNA and CDR2 SNTAGT. This sample was included in a study of immune evolution from preneoplasia to lung adenocarcinoma. Broader study findings: T cell clonality was higher in KRAS-mutant than EGFR-mutant or wild-type nodules. Later-stage lesions seemingly showed higher T cell density and diversity than normal lung.

Measured with immunoSEQ multiplex PCR; TCRdb has only the in-frame clones, and not every one. The sample carries 20,000 to 30,000 clones, about two thirds recorded once. Each case's diagnosis was confirmed by two pathologists on H&E. The chain combines TRBV6-4 with TRBJ2-3; TRBD2 matches at 7 bases. The receptor's source is a person between 60 and 69 years old with invasive lung adenocarcinoma. Some clones in this sample may be carry-over from other donors' samples. Sequencing was carried out using FFPE invasive lung adenocarcinoma tissue. The CDR3 DNA is TGTGCCAGCAGTACTAGCGAGAGCACAGATACGCAGTATTTT. Residues: CASSTSESTDTQYF.